The next 3 T cell receptor beta chains were all read from a single sample in a study of cytomegalovirus exposure and HLA in healthy donors. The PCR ran on 60 Vbeta and 13 Jbeta primers. The repertoire was sequenced with immunoSEQ multiplex PCR; TCRdb's copy has only in-frame clones and lacks some. Here the sample spans 220,000 or so clones, 70% to 85% being singletons. The sample consisted of PBMCs. These receptors all come from a male donor in good health and CMV-seronegative.

This clone appeared a few times. This chain uses TRBV5-6 with TRBJ1-1; the D is unclear. Germline loops: CDR1 SGHDT, CDR2 YYEEEE. The V end lost 2 bases, the J end lost 5 bases, and 7 bases lay between the germline ends. The CDR3 is made up of 12 amino acids. This CDR3 reads CASSFTGTEAFF. The DNA of the CDR3 is TGTGCCAGCAGCTTTACGGGGACTGAAGCTTTCTTT.

V gene TRBV30 combines with J gene TRBJ1-1, with 10 bases fitting TRBD1. With 3 bases clipped from V and 0 bases from J, the junction kept 1 base outside the gene matches. The germline V gene encodes CDR1 GTSNPN and CDR2 SVGIG (reference sequence). This CDR3 region has 14 residues. CDR3 amino acids: CAWRTGGMNTEAFF. The CDR3 DNA follows: TGTGCCTGGAGGACAGGGGGCATGAACACTGAAGCTTTCTTT. The whole variable domain, filled in from reference TRBV30 and TRBJ1-1, reads SQTIHQWPATLVQPVGSPLSLECTVEGTSNPNLYWYRQAAGRGLQLLFYSVGIGQISSEVPQNLSASRPQDRQFILSSKKLLLSDSGFYLCAWRTGGMNTEAFFGQGTRLTVV.

The chain carries TRBV7-9 and TRBJ1-1; D remains unclear. The CDR3 is made up of 16 amino acids. Germline values: CDR1 SEHNR, CDR2 FQNEAQ (reference sequence). Trimming stripped 1 base from V and 0 bases from J, with 12 bases between. The CDR3 protein is CASSLDVPTVNTEAFF. CDR3 DNA: TGTGCCAGCAGCTTAGATGTCCCTACAGTGAACACTGAAGCTTTCTTT. The entire variable domain, with the rest obtained from reference TRBV7-9 and TRBJ1-1, is as follows: DTGVSQNPRHKITKRGQNVTFRCDPISEHNRLYWYRQTLGQGPEFLTYFQNEAQLEKSRLLSDRFSAERPKGSFSTLEIQRTEQGDSAMYLCASSLDVPTVNTEAFFGQGTRLTVV.